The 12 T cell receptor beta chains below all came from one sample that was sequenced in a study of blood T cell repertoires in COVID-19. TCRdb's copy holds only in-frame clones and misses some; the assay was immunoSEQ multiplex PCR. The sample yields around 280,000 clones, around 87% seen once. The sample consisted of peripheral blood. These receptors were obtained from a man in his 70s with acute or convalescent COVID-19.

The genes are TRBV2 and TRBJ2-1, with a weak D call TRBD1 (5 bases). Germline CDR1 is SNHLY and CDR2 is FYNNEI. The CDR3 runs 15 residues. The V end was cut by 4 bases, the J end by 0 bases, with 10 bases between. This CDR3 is CASSGGAVSYNEQFF. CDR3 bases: TGTGCCAGCAGTGGGGGCGCCGTCTCCTACAATGAGCAGTTCTTC. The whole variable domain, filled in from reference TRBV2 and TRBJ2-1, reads EPEVTQTPSHQVTQMGQEVILRCVPISNHLYFYWYRQILGQKVEFLVSFYNNEISEKSEIFDDQFSVERPDGSNFTLKIRSTKLEDSAMYFCASSGGAVSYNEQFFGPGTRLTVL.

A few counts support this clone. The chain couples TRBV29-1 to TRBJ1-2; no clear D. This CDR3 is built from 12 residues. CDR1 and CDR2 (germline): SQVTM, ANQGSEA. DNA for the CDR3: TGCAGTGACCGCGGAAATGACTATGGCTACACCTTC. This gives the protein CSDRGNDYGYTF.

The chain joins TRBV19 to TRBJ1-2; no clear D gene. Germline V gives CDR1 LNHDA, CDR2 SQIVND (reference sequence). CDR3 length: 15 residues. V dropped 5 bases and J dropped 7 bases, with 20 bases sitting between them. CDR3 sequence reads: CASSPPSSRVSGYTF. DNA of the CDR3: TGTGCCAGTAGTCCCCCCTCAAGTCGGGTTAGTGGCTACACCTTC. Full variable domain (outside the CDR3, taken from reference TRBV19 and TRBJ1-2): DGGITQSPKYLFRKEGQNVTLSCEQNLNHDAMYWYRQDPGQGLRLIYYSQIVNDFQKGDIAEGYSVSREKKESFPLTVTSAQKNPTAFYLCASSPPSSRVSGYTFGSGTRLTVV.

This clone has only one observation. CDR3 protein: CASSLGGLDTEAFF. The CDR3 nucleotides read TGTGCCAGCAGCTTGGGGGGGCTAGACACTGAAGCTTTCTTT. The V and J genes are TRBV5-6 and TRBJ1-1; a weak D match, TRBD1 (6 bases). The CDR3 covers 14 residues. Per the germline V gene, CDR1 is SGHDT and CDR2 is YYEEEE. Trimming left V 0 bases short and J 3 bases short, with 9 bases between.

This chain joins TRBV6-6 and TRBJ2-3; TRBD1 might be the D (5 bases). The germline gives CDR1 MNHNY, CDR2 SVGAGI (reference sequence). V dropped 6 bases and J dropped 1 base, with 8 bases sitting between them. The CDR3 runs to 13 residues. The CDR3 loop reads CASRGHRTDTQYF. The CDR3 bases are TGTGCCAGCAGAGGACACCGCACAGATACGCAGTATTTT.

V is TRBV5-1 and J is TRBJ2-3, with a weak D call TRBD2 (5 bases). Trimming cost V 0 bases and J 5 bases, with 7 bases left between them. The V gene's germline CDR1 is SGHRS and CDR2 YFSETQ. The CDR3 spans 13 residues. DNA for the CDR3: TGCGCCAGCAGCTTGGAGGCGGGAGATACGCAGTATTTT. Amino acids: CASSLEAGDTQYF.

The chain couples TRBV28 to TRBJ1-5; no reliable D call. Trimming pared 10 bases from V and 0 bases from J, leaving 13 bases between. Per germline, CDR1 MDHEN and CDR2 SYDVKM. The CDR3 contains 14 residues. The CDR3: CAITTGYSNQPQHF. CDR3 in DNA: TGTGCCATAACGACGGGGTATAGCAATCAGCCCCAGCATTTT.

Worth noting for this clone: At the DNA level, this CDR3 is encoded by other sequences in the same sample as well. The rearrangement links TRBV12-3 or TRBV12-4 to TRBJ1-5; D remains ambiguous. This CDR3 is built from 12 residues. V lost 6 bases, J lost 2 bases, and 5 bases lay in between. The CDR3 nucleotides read TGTGCCAGCAGACTGGGCAATCAGCCCCAGCATTTT. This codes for CASRLGNQPQHF.

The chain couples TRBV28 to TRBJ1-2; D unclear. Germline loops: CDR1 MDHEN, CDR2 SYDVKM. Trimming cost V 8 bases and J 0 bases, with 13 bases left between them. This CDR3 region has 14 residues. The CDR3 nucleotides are TGTGCCAGCCGATTGGCACCAGCTAACTATGGCTACACCTTC. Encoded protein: CASRLAPANYGYTF.

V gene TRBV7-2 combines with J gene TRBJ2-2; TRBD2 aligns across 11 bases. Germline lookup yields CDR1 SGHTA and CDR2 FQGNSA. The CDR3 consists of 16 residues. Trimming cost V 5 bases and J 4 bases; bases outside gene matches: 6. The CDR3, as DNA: TGTGCCAGCAGCGCAACGACTAGCGGGATCACCGGGGAGCTGTTTTTT. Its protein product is CASSATTSGITGELFF.

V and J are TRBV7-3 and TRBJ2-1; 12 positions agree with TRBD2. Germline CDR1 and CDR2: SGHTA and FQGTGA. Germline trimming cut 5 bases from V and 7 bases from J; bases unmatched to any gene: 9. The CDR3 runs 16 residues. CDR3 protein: CASSRPSGGGGNEQFF. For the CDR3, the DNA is TGTGCCAGCAGCCGCCCTAGCGGGGGGGGAGGGAATGAGCAGTTCTTC. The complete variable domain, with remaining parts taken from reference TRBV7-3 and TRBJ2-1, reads GAGVSQTPSNKVTEKGKYVELRCDPISGHTALYWYRQSLGQGPEFLIYFQGTGAADDSGLPNDRFFAVRPEGSVSTLKIQRTERGDSAVYLCASSRPSGGGGNEQFFGPGTRLTVL.

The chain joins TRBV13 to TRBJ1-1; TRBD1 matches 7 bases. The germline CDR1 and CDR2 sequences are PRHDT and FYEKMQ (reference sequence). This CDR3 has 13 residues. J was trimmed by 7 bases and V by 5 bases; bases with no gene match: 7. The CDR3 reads CASSINRGFEAFF. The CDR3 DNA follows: TGTGCCAGCAGCATTAACAGGGGATTTGAAGCTTTCTTT. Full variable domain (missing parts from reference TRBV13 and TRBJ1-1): AAGVIQSPRHLIKEKRETATLKCYPIPRHDTVYWYQQGPGQDPQFLISFYEKMQSDKGSIPDRFSAQQFSDYHSELNMSSLELGDSALYFCASSINRGFEAFFGQGTRLTVV.